This T cell receptor beta chain was documented in a study of CD8 T cells in Susac syndrome. A quantity of 0.5 to 1 ug RNA underwent reverse transcription using random hexamers. Using its own MiXCR run on the immunoSEQ multiplex PCR reads, TCRdb lists one record per CDR3 protein. This table holds about 76,000 distinct CDR3 sequences, approximately 95% found once. Comment on this clonotype: The junction differs from germline at one of its ends, possibly a read error.

The receptor's source is a human donor with Susac syndrome. The source material was CD8+ T cells from PBMCs.

The CDR3 sequence: CASSSGGRGPHF. In DNA, the CDR3 is TGTGCCAGCAGCTCGGGGGGCAGGGGACCTCACTTC. The chain is built from TRBV7-9 and TRBJ2-5; weak D call: TRBD2 (7 bases). This CDR3 is 12 amino acids long. Germline V gives CDR1 SEHNR, CDR2 FQNEAQ (reference sequence).